This T cell receptor beta chain originates from a study of blood T cell repertoires in COVID-19. In the study overall: Some COVID-19 samples were acute and others convalescent; all came from the United States, Italy and Spain. The analysed material was cDNA or gDNA that came from T cells, B-cell-depleted T cells, or PBMCs.

In the original workflow: Reference gene primer amplification in the assay estimated nucleated cell counts. Some clones are missing from TCRdb's copy, which holds only in-frame ones; the method was immunoSEQ multiplex PCR. V, J and clone size are taken as reported in that table, and D and trimming were inferred from the DNA itself. This sample has approximately 30,000 clones, with 70% to 90% found just once. Trimming took 4 bases from V and 5 from J; bases not matched to a gene: 9. Germline CDR1 is MGHRA and CDR2 is YSYEKL. The length of the CDR3 is 15 residues. The source material was peripheral blood. This sequence was found in a woman aged 40 to 50 with active or convalescent COVID-19. The chain links TRBV4-1 to TRBJ2-7, with TRBD2 identical over 9 bases. CDR3 residues: CASSPRLAAPHEQYF. CDR3 DNA sequence: TGCGCCAGCAGCCCCCGACTAGCGGCGCCTCACGAGCAGTACTTC.